The 26 T cell receptor beta chains presented below share a single source sample, sequenced in a study of Ad26.COV2.S vaccination and SARS-CoV-2 variants. Only in-frame clones appear in the TCRdb table, and some are missing; sequencing was by immunoSEQ multiplex PCR. Of roughly 400,000 clones in the sample, around nine tenths were seen once. Described treatment: around 19 received Ad26.COV2.S at low or high dose, single or two shots; 5 received placebo; per-sample allocation not given. Samples analyzed were those drawn on day 63 after the first vaccine or placebo injection. Sequencing used peripheral blood, obtained in a trial of Ad26.COV2.S vaccine versus placebo. These receptors all come from a person between 18 and 59 years old who received the Ad26.COV2.S COVID-19 vaccine or a placebo.

This clone was recorded a few times. The chain links TRBV2 to TRBJ1-1; D perhaps matches TRBD1 (6 bases). The ends were cut back, 7 bases at V and 2 bases at J, with 14 bases in the middle. Germline CDR1 reads SNHLY; CDR2 reads FYNNEI. CDR3 length: 14 residues. The CDR3 nucleotides are TGTGCCAGCAATTCTGGACAGATAAACACTGAAGCTTTCTTT. Its translation is CASNSGQINTEAFF.

The V and J genes are TRBV28 and TRBJ2-5; no definite D call. Looked up from germline, CDR1 is MDHEN and CDR2 is SYDVKM. Trimming shortened V by 2 bases and J by 0 bases, and 10 bases separated the two germline ends. This CDR3 has 15 amino acids. This chain's CDR3 is CASSLTLGYQETQYF. CDR3 coding DNA: TGTGCCAGCAGTTTAACGTTGGGGTACCAAGAGACCCAGTACTTC.

This chain joins TRBV28 and TRBJ2-7, with D unresolved. From germline, CDR1 is MDHEN and CDR2 SYDVKM. The germline V and J ends were trimmed by 4 bases and 2 bases, with 12 bases remaining between them. The CDR3 contains 14 residues. DNA of the CDR3: TGTGCCAGCAGTTCTTCCCAGCGCCCCTACGAGCAGTACTTC. Amino acid sequence: CASSSSQRPYEQYF.

The J gene is TRBJ2-7, the V gene TRBV5-5; 10 nucleotides match TRBD1. The CDR3 runs to 14 residues. Germline CDR1 SGHKS, CDR2 YYEKEE (reference sequence). V lost 4 bases and J lost 6; bases outside the gene matches: 7. The chain's CDR3 is CASSTRDRGSEQYF. The CDR3 coding sequence is TGTGCCAGCAGCACGCGGGACAGGGGTTCCGAGCAGTACTTC. The complete variable domain, with remaining parts taken from reference TRBV5-5 and TRBJ2-7, reads DAGVTQSPTHLIKTRGQQVTLRCSPISGHKSVSWYQQVLGQGPQFIFQYYEKEERGRGNFPDRFSARQFPNYSSELNVNALLLGDSALYLCASSTRDRGSEQYFGPGTRLTVT.

The chain combines TRBV10-1 with TRBJ1-2; 7 positions match TRBD1. CDR3 length: 14 amino acids. V trimming: 6 bases; J trimming: 3 bases; junction bases outside the gene matches: 7. Per the germline V gene, CDR1 is WNHNN and CDR2 is SYGVQD (reference sequence). DNA of the CDR3: TGCGCCAGCAGGGAACAGGGGCAGGACTATGGCTACACCTTC. This encodes CASREQGQDYGYTF.

The rearrangement links TRBV15 to TRBJ2-5, with D unclear. The germline V and J ends were trimmed by 0 bases and 3 bases, with 14 bases remaining between them. CDR3 length: 16 amino acids. Germline V lookup: CDR1 LNHNV, CDR2 YYDKDF (reference sequence). The CDR3 sequence: CATSRDGWRSEETQYF. In DNA, the CDR3 is TGTGCCACCAGCAGAGATGGGTGGCGGTCCGAAGAGACCCAGTACTTC.

The chain recombines TRBV4-3 with TRBJ2-7; the match to TRBD2 covers 11 bases. The J segment lost 7 bases and the V segment lost 3 bases, leaving 8 bases of the junction unmatched. Germline V gene sequence: CDR1 LGHNA, CDR2 YSLEER. This CDR3 region has 15 residues. CDR3 in amino acids: CASSQISGRAGEQYF. CDR3 nucleotides: TGCGCCAGCAGCCAGATTAGCGGGAGGGCCGGGGAGCAGTACTTC.

V gene TRBV7-9 combines with J gene TRBJ1-6; D is possibly TRBD1 (5 bases). The CDR3 has 14 residues. V was pared by 5 bases and J by 7 bases, with 12 bases between. The germline V gene has CDR1 SEHNR and CDR2 FQNEAQ (reference sequence). The CDR3 nucleotides are TGTGCCAGCAGCGCCTGGGGGGACAATTCACCCCTCCACTTT. This sequence encodes CASSAWGDNSPLHF.

This clone was found a few times. The rearrangement links TRBV6-4 to TRBJ2-3; weak D call: TRBD2 (5 bases). This CDR3 is built from 15 residues. Trimming shortened V by 3 bases and J by 0 bases, and 10 bases separated the two germline ends. The V gene's germline CDR1 is MRHNA and CDR2 SNTAGT. The CDR3 sequence: CASSEGGLSTDTQYF. For the CDR3, the DNA is TGTGCCAGCAGTGAAGGTGGACTTAGCACAGATACGCAGTATTTT.

This clone was detected once. The chain combines TRBV18 with TRBJ1-2; maybe TRBD1 (6 bases). CDR1 is KGHSH, CDR2 LQKENI, per germline. CDR3 length equals 16 residues. The V end lost 5 bases, the J end lost 5 bases, and 21 bases lay between the germline ends. CDR3 coding DNA: TGTGCCAGCTCAGGCCCCCGGTTGGACAGTTGGTATGGCTACACCTTC. This translates into CASSGPRLDSWYGYTF. Full variable domain (remainder filled in from reference TRBV18 and TRBJ1-2): NAGVMQNPRHLVRRRGQEARLRCSPMKGHSHVYWYRQLPEEGLKFMVYLQKENIIDESGMPKERFSAEFPKEGPSILRIQQVVRGDSAAYFCASSGPRLDSWYGYTFGSGTRLTVV.

This chain uses TRBV12-3 or TRBV12-4 with TRBJ1-1; no firm D call. The CDR3 totals 13 residues. The V and J ends lost 8 bases and 7 bases respectively, with 17 bases between them. DNA of the CDR3: TGTGCCAGCCGACATGTTAGGCGCAGTGAAGCTTTCTTT. Translating it yields CASRHVRRSEAFF.

This chain connects TRBV27 to TRBJ1-6, with D hard to call. Trimming removed 7 bases at V and 4 bases at J, with 11 bases between. The CDR3 sequence is 14 residues long. CDR1 MNHEY and CDR2 SMNVEV come from the germline V gene (reference sequence). The DNA of the CDR3 is TGTGCCAGCACCAATACACTTTATAATTCACCCCTCCACTTT. It is translated as CASTNTLYNSPLHF.

This clone was observed a single time. The CDR3 region is CASSLGSGAIHNEQFF. The CDR3 DNA sequence: TGTGCCAGCAGCTTAGGTAGCGGGGCCATCCACAATGAGCAGTTCTTC. The rearrangement joins TRBV5-6 to TRBJ2-1; TRBD2 matches at 8 bases. This CDR3 region has 16 residues. CDR1 SGHDT and CDR2 YYEEEE come from the germline V gene. Germline trimming cut 2 bases from V and 5 bases from J; bases unmatched to any gene: 9.

This clone is a singleton in its sample. The chain recombines TRBV6-4 with TRBJ2-2; a possible D gene is TRBD1 (6 bases). The CDR3 runs 14 residues. The V gene's germline CDR1 is MRHNA and CDR2 SNTAGT. V was cut by 5 bases and J by 6 bases, with 13 bases left in between. The CDR3 coding sequence is TGTGCCAGCAGTCCACAGGGCACGCCCGGGGAGCTGTTTTTT. Its translation: CASSPQGTPGELFF.

V gene TRBV10-1 combines with J gene TRBJ2-7, with 8 bases identical to TRBD2. Germline-derived CDR1 and CDR2 are WNHNN and SYGVQD (reference sequence). The CDR3 spans 16 residues. Trimming cost V 4 bases and J 0 bases; bases outside gene matches: 8. Here the CDR3 reads CASSGSGAASSYEQYF. The CDR3 DNA follows: TGCGCCAGCAGTGGTAGCGGGGCAGCGAGCTCCTACGAGCAGTACTTC.

As DNA, the CDR3 is TGTGCCAGCAGTTTAGGAGGGTCGGGCACTGAAGCTTTCTTT. This gives the protein CASSLGGSGTEAFF. The V and J genes are TRBV28 and TRBJ1-1, with no clear D. The length of the CDR3 is 14 residues. The germline V gene encodes CDR1 MDHEN and CDR2 SYDVKM. Trimming shortened V by 2 bases and J by 4 bases, and 11 bases separated the two germline ends.

The rearrangement uses TRBV9 and TRBJ1-6; D unresolved. Germline CDR1 SGDLS, CDR2 YYNGEE. V was shortened by 4 bases and J by 10 bases, with 15 bases between the two germline ends. The CDR3 length is 14 residues. The CDR3 bases are TGTGCCAGCAGCATAACAGATACCCGGTCACCCCTCCACTTT. This encodes CASSITDTRSPLHF.

The chain is built from TRBV6-1 and TRBJ1-5; D possibly corresponds to TRBD1 (5 bases). Germline lookup yields CDR1 MNHNS and CDR2 SASEGT. Trimming left V 2 bases short and J 5 bases short, with 7 bases between. The CDR3 consists of 13 residues. CDR3 sequence reads: CASSELGDQPQHF. CDR3 DNA: TGTGCCAGCAGTGAATTGGGGGATCAGCCCCAGCATTTT.

The CDR3 bases are TGTGCCAGCAGCTCCCTAGCGGGAGAGGGCGAGCAGTACTTC. Translating it yields CASSSLAGEGEQYF. The chain joins TRBV7-2 to TRBJ2-7; 10 bases line up with TRBD2. Per the germline V gene, CDR1 is SGHTA and CDR2 is FQGNSA. The CDR3 sequence is 14 residues long. After removal of 4 bases from V and 6 bases from J, the junction contained 6 bases not matched to a gene.

This chain joins TRBV28 and TRBJ1-1, with a possible D match to TRBD1 (6 bases). V dropped 5 bases and J dropped 4 bases, with 17 bases sitting between them. Germline V lookup: CDR1 MDHEN, CDR2 SYDVKM. The CDR3 totals 15 residues. Here the CDR3 reads CASSPRGAGSTEAFF. The CDR3 DNA reads TGTGCCAGCAGTCCCAGGGGCGCGGGATCCACTGAAGCTTTCTTT.

This clone was observed a few times. The chain has TRBV6-4 and TRBJ2-2; 8 nucleotides line up with TRBD2. The CDR3 extends over 14 amino acids. J was trimmed by 6 bases and V by 0 bases; bases with no gene match: 0. Germline V lookup: CDR1 MRHNA, CDR2 SNTAGT. The CDR3 sequence is CASSDSTSAGELFF. CDR3 nucleotides: TGTGCCAGCAGTGACTCGACTAGCGCCGGGGAGCTGTTTTTT.

The V call is TRBV5-1, the J call TRBJ2-3; the match to TRBD2 covers 8 bases. V trimming: 5 bases; J trimming: 3 bases; junction bases outside the gene matches: 8. In germline, CDR1 is SGHRS, CDR2 YFSETQ. This CDR3 region has 15 residues. CDR3 in amino acids: CASSPVSGGTDTQYF. CDR3 DNA sequence: TGCGCCAGCAGTCCGGTTTCGGGAGGGACAGATACGCAGTATTTT.

This chain uses TRBV9 with TRBJ1-3; 7 bases agree with TRBD1. CDR3 length: 14 amino acids. The germline CDR1 and CDR2 sequences are SGDLS and YYNGEE. V lost 4 bases to trimming and J lost 4 bases; unmatched junction nucleotides: 5. Here the CDR3 DNA reads TGTGCCAGCAGCCCTCCGGGACAGGGAAACACCATATATTTT. Translation gives CASSPPGQGNTIYF.

The chain recombines TRBV27 with TRBJ1-6, with D perhaps TRBD1 (6 bases). The CDR3 has 15 residues. Germline V gene data show CDR1 as MNHEY and CDR2 as SMNVEV (reference sequence). V was shortened by 5 bases and J by 8 bases, with 16 bases between the two germline ends. Here the CDR3 DNA reads TGTGCCAGCAGTAGCAGGGGCTTCGCTGATTCACCCCTCCACTTT. Its translation: CASSSRGFADSPLHF.

The chain links TRBV28 to TRBJ2-1; D gene ambiguous. The ends were cut back, 5 bases at V and 3 bases at J, with 8 bases in the middle. The CDR3 loop spans 13 amino acids. Germline assignment: CDR1 MDHEN and CDR2 SYDVKM. CDR3 in amino acids: CASSPMSYNEQFF. The DNA for the CDR3 is TGTGCCAGCAGTCCGATGAGCTACAATGAGCAGTTCTTC.

The chain uses TRBV2 and TRBJ1-2; D might be TRBD1 (6 bases). V was shortened by 5 bases and J by 2 bases, with 21 bases between the two germline ends. CDR3 length: 17 amino acids. From germline, CDR1 is SNHLY and CDR2 FYNNEI. The CDR3 reads CASSPSILGAKNYGYTF. CDR3 in DNA: TGTGCCAGCAGTCCTTCAATTCTGGGGGCCAAGAACTATGGCTACACCTTC.